This entry concerns a single T cell receptor (beta chain). Its specificity is not known. V gave up 4 bases and J gave up 7 bases; unmatched junction bases: 2. The CDR3 contains 12 residues. The germline V gene has CDR1 MRHNA and CDR2 SNTAGT. The data were taken from a study of CD8+ T cells in alopecia areata. Following RNA extraction, reverse transcription yielded cDNA that acted as the sequencing template. Profiling relied on immunoSEQ multiplex PCR, and the TCRdb table lists in-frame clones only, not all of them. The repertoire holds 200,000 to 250,000 clones, around 65% seen once, with more than 3.5% in the top ten. Study results and caveats: For baseline CD8+ expansion, any link to response stays uncertain with one nonresponder.

The treatment: oral pan-JAK inhibitor, 5-10 mg twice daily. As part of sample collection, lesional scalp punch biopsies and peripheral blood were taken from alopecia areata patients. The receptor comes from a human donor with alopecia areata. The V and J genes are TRBV6-4 and TRBJ1-2; 8 bases fit TRBD1. Source: CD4+ T cells sorted from blood, taken at week 4, from a patient treated with tofacitinib. For the CDR3, the DNA is TGTGCCAGCAGTGCCGGGACAGGTGGCTACACCTTC. Residues: CASSAGTGGYTF.